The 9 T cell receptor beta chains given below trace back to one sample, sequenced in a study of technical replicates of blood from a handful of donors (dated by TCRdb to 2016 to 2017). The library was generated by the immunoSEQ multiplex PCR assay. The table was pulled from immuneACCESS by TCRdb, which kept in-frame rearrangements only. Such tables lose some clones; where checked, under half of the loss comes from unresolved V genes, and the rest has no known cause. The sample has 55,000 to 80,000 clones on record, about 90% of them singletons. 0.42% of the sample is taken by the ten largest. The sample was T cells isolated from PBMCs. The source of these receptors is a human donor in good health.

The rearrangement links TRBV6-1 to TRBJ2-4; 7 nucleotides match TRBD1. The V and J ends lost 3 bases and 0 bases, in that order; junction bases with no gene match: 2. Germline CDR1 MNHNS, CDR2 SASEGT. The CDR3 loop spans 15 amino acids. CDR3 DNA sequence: TGTGCCAGCAGTGAGACAGGGTTAGCCAAAAACATTCAGTACTTC. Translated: CASSETGLAKNIQYF.

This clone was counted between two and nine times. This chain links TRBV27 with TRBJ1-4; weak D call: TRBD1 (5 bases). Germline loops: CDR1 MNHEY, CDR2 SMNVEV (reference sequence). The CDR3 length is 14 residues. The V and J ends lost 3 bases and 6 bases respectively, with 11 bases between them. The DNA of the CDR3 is TGTGCCAGCAGTTTTTCAGGGATCGATGAAAAACTGTTTTTT. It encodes CASSFSGIDEKLFF.

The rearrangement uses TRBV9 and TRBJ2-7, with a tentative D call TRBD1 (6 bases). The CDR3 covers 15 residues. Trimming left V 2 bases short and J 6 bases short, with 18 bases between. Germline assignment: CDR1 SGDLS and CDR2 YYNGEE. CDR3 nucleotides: TGTGCCAGCAGCGTGAGCTACAGGGTATCGGTCGAGCAGTACTTC. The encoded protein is CASSVSYRVSVEQYF.

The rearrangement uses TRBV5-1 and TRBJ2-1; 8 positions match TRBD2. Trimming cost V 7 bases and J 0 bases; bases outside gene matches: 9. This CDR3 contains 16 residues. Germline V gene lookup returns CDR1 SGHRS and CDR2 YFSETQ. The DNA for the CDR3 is TGCGCCAGCCATCCCGGGACTAGGGCCTCCTACAATGAGCAGTTCTTC. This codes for CASHPGTRASYNEQFF.

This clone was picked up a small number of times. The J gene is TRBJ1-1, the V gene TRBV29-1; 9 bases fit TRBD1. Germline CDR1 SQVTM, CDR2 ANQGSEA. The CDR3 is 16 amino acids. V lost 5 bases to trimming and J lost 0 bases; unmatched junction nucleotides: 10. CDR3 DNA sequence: TGCAGCGTTCCAGCGGCGGGACAGGGTCTGAACACTGAAGCTTTCTTT. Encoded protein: CSVPAAGQGLNTEAFF.

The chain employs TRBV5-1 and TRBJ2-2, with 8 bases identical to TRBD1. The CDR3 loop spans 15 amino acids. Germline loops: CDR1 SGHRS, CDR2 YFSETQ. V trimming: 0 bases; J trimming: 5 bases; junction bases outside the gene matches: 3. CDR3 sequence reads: CASSLAGGSTGELFF. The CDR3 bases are TGCGCCAGCAGCTTGGCAGGGGGCAGTACCGGGGAGCTGTTTTTT.

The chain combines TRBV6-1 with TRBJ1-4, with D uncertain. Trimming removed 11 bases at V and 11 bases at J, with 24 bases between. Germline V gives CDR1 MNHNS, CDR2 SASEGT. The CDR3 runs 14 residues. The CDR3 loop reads CASAFPIQRWKLFF. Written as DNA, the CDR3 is TGTGCCTCAGCGTTTCCTATCCAGAGGTGGAAACTGTTTTTT.

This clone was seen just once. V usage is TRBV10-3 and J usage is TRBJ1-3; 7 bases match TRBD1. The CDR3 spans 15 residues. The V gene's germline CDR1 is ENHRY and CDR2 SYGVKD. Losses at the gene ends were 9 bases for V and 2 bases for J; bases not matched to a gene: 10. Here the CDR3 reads CAIRGQPLTGNTIYF. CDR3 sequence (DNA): TGTGCCATTAGGGGACAGCCACTCACTGGAAACACCATATATTTT.

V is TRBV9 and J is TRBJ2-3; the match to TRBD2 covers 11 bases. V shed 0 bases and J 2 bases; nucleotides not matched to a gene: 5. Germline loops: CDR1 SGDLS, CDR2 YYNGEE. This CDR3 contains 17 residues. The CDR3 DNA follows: TGTGCCAGCAGCGTAGCCGTACTAGCGGGAGCCACAGATACGCAGTATTTT. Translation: CASSVAVLAGATDTQYF.